This TCR beta chain was sequenced in a study of shared clonotypes between healthy human individuals. TCRdb keeps only in-frame clones here, not all; method: immunoSEQ multiplex PCR. The sample lists 2 million to 3 million clones; 93% were seen once. Germline CDR1 reads MNHNY; CDR2 reads SVGAGI (reference sequence). This CDR3 is 13 amino acids long. V lost 6 bases and J lost 4, with 12 bases in between. The clonotype comes from a man aged 18 to 29 in good health. Some clones in this sample may be carry-over from other donors' samples. Sequenced: naive CD4+ T cells from PBMCs. Subset defined: CD45RA+ positively selected. V gene TRBV6-6 combines with J gene TRBJ1-1; D gene uncertain. CDR3 loop: CASSPQWSTEAFF. CDR3 coding DNA: TGTGCCAGCAGCCCACAGTGGAGCACTGAAGCTTTCTTT.